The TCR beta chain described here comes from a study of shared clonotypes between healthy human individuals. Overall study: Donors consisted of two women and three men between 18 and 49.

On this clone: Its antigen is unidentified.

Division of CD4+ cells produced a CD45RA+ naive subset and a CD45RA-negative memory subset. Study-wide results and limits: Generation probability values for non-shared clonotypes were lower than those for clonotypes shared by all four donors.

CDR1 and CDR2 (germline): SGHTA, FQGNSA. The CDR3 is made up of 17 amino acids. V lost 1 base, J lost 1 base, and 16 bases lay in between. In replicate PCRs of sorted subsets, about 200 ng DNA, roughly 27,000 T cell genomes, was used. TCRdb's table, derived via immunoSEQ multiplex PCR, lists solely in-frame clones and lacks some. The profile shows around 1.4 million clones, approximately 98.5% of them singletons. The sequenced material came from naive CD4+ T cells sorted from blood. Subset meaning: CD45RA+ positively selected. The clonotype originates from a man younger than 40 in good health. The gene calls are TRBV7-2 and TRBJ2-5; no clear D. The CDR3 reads CASSLGPPTDPQETQYF. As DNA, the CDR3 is TGTGCCAGCAGCTTAGGGCCGCCGACCGACCCCCAAGAGACCCAGTACTTC.